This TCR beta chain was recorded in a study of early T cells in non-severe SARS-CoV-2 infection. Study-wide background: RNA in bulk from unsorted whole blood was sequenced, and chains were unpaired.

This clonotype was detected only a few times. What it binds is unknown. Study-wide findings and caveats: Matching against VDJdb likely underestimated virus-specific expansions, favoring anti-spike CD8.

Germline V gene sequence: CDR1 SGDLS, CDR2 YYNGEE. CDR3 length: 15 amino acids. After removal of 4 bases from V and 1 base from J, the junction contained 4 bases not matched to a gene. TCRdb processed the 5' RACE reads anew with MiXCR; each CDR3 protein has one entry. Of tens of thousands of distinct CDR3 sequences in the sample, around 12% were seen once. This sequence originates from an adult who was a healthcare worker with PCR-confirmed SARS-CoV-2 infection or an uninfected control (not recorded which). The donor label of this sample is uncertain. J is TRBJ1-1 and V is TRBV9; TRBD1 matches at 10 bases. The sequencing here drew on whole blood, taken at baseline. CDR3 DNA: TGTGCCAGCAGCTCAGGGACAGGGGCGAACACTGAAGCTTTCTTT. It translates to CASSSGTGANTEAFF.